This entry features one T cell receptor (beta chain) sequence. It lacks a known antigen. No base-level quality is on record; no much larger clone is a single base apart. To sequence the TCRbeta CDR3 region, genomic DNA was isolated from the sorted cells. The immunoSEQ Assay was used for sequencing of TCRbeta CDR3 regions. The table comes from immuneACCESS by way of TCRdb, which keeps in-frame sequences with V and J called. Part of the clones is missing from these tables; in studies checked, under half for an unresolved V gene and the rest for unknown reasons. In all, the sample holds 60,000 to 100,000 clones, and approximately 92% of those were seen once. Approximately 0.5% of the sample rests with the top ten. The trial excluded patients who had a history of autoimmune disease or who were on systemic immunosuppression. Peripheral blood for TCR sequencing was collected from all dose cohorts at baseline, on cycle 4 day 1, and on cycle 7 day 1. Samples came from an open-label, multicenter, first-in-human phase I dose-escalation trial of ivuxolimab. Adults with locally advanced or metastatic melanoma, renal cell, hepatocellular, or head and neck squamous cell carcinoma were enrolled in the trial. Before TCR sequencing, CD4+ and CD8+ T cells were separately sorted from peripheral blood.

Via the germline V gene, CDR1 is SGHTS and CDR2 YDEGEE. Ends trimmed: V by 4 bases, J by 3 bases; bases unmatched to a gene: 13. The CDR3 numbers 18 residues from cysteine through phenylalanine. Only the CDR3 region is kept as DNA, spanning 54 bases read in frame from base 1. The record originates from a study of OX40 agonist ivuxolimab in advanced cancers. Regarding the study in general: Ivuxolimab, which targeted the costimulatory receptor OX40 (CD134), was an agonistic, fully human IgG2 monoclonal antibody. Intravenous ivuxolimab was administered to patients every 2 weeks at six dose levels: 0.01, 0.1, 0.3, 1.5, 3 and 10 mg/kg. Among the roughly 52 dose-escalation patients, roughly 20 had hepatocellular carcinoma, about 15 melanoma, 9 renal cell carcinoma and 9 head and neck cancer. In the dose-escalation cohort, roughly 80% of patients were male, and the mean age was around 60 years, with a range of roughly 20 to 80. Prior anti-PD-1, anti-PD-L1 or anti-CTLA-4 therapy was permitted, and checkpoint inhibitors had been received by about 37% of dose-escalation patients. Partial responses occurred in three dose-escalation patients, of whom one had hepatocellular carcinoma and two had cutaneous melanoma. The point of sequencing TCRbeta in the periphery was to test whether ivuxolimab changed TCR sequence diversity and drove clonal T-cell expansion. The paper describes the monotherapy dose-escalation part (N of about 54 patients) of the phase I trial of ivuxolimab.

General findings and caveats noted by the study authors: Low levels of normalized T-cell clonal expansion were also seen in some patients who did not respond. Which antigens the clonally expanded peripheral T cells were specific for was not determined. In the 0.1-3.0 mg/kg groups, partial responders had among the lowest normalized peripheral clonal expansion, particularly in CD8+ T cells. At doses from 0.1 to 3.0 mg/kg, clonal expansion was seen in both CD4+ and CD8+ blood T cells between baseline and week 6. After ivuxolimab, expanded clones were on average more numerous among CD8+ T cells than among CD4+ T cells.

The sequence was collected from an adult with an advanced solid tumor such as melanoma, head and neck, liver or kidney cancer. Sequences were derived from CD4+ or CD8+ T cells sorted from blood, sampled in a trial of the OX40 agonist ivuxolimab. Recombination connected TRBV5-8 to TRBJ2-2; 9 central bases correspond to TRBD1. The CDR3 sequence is CASSTFAPGTGHTGELFF. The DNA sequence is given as TGTGCCAGCAGCACCTTCGCGCCCGGGACAGGGCACACCGGGGAGCTGTTTTTT.